These 10 T cell receptor beta chains share one sample of origin, sequenced in a study of cytomegalovirus exposure and HLA in healthy donors. In the PCR, 60 Vbeta and 13 Jbeta primers were used. Repertoires were generated with immunoSEQ multiplex PCR, while TCRdb's copy carries only in-frame clones and drops some. This sample has around 130,000 clones, with about 8.5% found just once. Material for sequencing was PBMCs. Receptors were obtained from a middle-aged man in good health and CMV-seronegative.

The V and J genes are TRBV18 and TRBJ2-3; TRBD1 matches at 8 bases. This CDR3 has 15 amino acids. J was trimmed by 2 bases and V by 5 bases; bases with no gene match: 6. The germline gives CDR1 KGHSH, CDR2 LQKENI. CDR3 bases: TGTGCCAGCTCAGTCGACAGGGGCCTCACAGATACGCAGTATTTT. Translating it yields CASSVDRGLTDTQYF.

This chain uses TRBV7-2 with TRBJ2-3; TRBD2 aligns across 7 bases. The germline gives CDR1 SGHTA, CDR2 FQGNSA. This CDR3 comprises 16 residues. J was trimmed by 2 bases and V by 5 bases; bases with no gene match: 10. The CDR3 sequence: CASSHTRLASTDTQYF. CDR3 coding DNA: TGTGCCAGCAGCCACACCCGACTAGCTTCCACAGATACGCAGTATTTT.

The V call is TRBV7-6, the J call TRBJ2-7; 7 bases map to TRBD1. Germline CDR1 reads SGHVS; CDR2 reads FNYEAQ. The CDR3 extends over 13 amino acids. Trimming removed 5 bases from V and 6 bases from J; junction bases left unmatched: 7. CDR3 nucleotide sequence: TGTGCCAGCAGCACAGCCGACAGGGCCGAGCAGTACTTC. Translation gives CASSTADRAEQYF.

This clone occurred a few times. The chain links TRBV4-2 to TRBJ2-3; D is perhaps TRBD2 (6 bases). V was trimmed by 1 base and J by 0 bases, leaving 11 bases between them. CDR1 is LGHNA and CDR2 is YNFKEQ in the germline V gene. The CDR3 length is 16 residues. The CDR3 here is CASSQAEGLSTDTQYF. In DNA form, the CDR3 reads TGTGCCAGCAGCCAAGCAGAGGGACTTAGCACAGATACGCAGTATTTT.

The chain uses TRBV5-6 and TRBJ1-2, with 7 bases matching TRBD1. J lost 2 bases, V lost 6 bases, and 4 bases had no gene match. CDR1 is SGHDT and CDR2 is YYEEEE in the germline V gene. The CDR3 consists of 13 residues. CDR3 sequence: CASIIQGNYGYTF. For the CDR3, the DNA is TGTGCCAGCATTATACAGGGGAACTATGGCTACACCTTC.

V gene TRBV7-9 combines with J gene TRBJ2-1; 12 positions agree with TRBD2. The V gene's germline CDR1 is SEHNR and CDR2 FQNEAQ (reference sequence). V lost 2 bases and J lost 3; bases outside the gene matches: 8. The CDR3 is 18 residues long. The CDR3 here is CASSLPTSGGSYYNEQFF. In DNA, the CDR3 is TGTGCCAGCAGCTTACCCACTAGCGGGGGGTCTTACTACAATGAGCAGTTCTTC. Combining the CDR3 with reference TRBV7-9 and TRBJ2-1 gives the whole variable domain DTGVSQNPRHKITKRGQNVTFRCDPISEHNRLYWYRQTLGQGPEFLTYFQNEAQLEKSRLLSDRFSAERPKGSFSTLEIQRTEQGDSAMYLCASSLPTSGGSYYNEQFFGPGTRLTVL.

The chain links TRBV28 to TRBJ1-4; 8 nucleotides line up with TRBD1. The CDR3 has 13 amino acids. Germline V gene lookup returns CDR1 MDHEN and CDR2 SYDVKM. With 2 bases clipped from V and 17 bases from J, the junction kept 10 bases outside the gene matches. In nucleotides, the CDR3 is TGTGCCAGCAGTTTAGACAGGGGTGGACAGAGTTTTTTT. Translating it yields CASSLDRGGQSFF.

This chain joins TRBV7-2 and TRBJ2-7, with a weak D call TRBD1 (6 bases). The CDR3 has 12 amino acids. The V end was cut by 0 bases, the J end by 6 bases, with 6 bases between. CDR1 and CDR2 from the germline V gene are SGHTA and FQGNSA. As DNA, the CDR3 is TGTGCCAGCAGCTTAGCGGGGGCCGAGCAGTACTTC. It codes for CASSLAGAEQYF.

The chain has TRBV6-5 and TRBJ2-7; 9 bases line up with TRBD1. V lost 1 base and J lost 5; bases outside the gene matches: 9. There are 16 residues in the CDR3. Germline assignment: CDR1 MNHEY and CDR2 SVGAGI. CDR3 coding DNA: TGTGCCAGCAGTTACTTCAATACAGGGGGCAGGGACGAGCAGTACTTC. It yields the protein CASSYFNTGGRDEQYF.

This clone showed up just a few times. The V gene is TRBV27, the J gene TRBJ1-2; 9 bases are shared with TRBD1. The germline V gene has CDR1 MNHEY and CDR2 SMNVEV (reference sequence). The V gene end was trimmed by 10 bases and the J gene end by 5 bases; junction bases not matched to a gene: 5. This CDR3 is built from 12 residues. This chain's CDR3 is CATATGGYGYTF. The CDR3 region has the DNA TGTGCCACCGCGACAGGGGGATATGGCTACACCTTC.